This T cell receptor beta chain comes out of a study of beta chain features in type 1 diabetes. The germline gives CDR1 LNHNV, CDR2 YYDKDF (reference sequence). The length of the CDR3 is 17 residues. After removal of 0 bases from V and 5 bases from J, the junction contained 12 bases not matched to a gene. Since all of the isolated RNA was reverse transcribed, expressed TCRB transcripts were what got sequenced. Produced via immunoSEQ multiplex PCR; TCRdb's table is partial and in-frame only. The repertoire holds around 430,000 clones, with around 28% as singletons. The specimen sequenced was naive CD4+ T cells from blood. This chain joins TRBV15 and TRBJ1-1; 7 positions match TRBD1. The receptor was isolated from a man between 18 and 29 years old in good health. The CDR3 loop is CATSREWLGGGQTEAFF. The CDR3 coding sequence is TGTGCCACCAGCAGAGAATGGTTGGGAGGGGGCCAGACTGAAGCTTTCTTT.